These 26 T cell receptor beta chains came from one sample sequenced in a study of blood T cell repertoires in COVID-19. The repertoire was sequenced with immunoSEQ multiplex PCR; TCRdb's copy has only in-frame clones and lacks some. The table lists around 260,000 clones, 75% to 90% of them singletons. The sequenced sample was peripheral blood. The source of these receptors is a man between 60 and 75 years old who had recovered from COVID-19.

CDR3 DNA sequence: TGTGCCAGCAGATCTACCGACAGTTTTTACGAGCAGTACTTC. As protein: CASRSTDSFYEQYF. The chain links TRBV28 to TRBJ2-7; D might be TRBD1 (5 bases). V was trimmed by 6 bases and J by 4 bases, leaving 16 bases between them. Germline V gives CDR1 MDHEN, CDR2 SYDVKM. There are 14 residues in the CDR3.

This chain joins TRBV7-3 and TRBJ2-3; 7 nucleotides align to TRBD2. CDR1 is SGHTA, CDR2 FQGTGA, per germline. V trimming: 5 bases; J trimming: 7 bases; junction bases outside the gene matches: 3. The CDR3 covers 12 residues. The CDR3 DNA follows: TGTGCCAGCAGCCTGGGGGGGTATACGCAGTATTTT. It yields the protein CASSLGGYTQYF.

In this sample, this clone turned up once. The chain recombines TRBV18 with TRBJ2-3; 13 bases map to TRBD2. The V segment lost 2 bases and the J segment 6 bases; nucleotides outside the gene matches: 5. Germline V CDR1 and CDR2: KGHSH, LQKENI. The CDR3 runs 16 residues. CDR3 DNA: TGTGCCAGCTCACCAACACTAGCGGGAGGGCGCGATACGCAGTATTTT. Encoded protein: CASSPTLAGGRDTQYF.

The chain links TRBV7-9 to TRBJ2-1; 9 bases are shared with TRBD1. The CDR3 has 14 amino acids. After removal of 7 bases from V and 10 bases from J, the junction contained 11 bases not matched to a gene. In germline, CDR1 is SEHNR, CDR2 FQNEAQ (reference sequence). The CDR3 DNA sequence: TGTGCCAGCACCACAGGGGGCTCCGTTTACGAGCAGTTCTTC. Its translation is CASTTGGSVYEQFF.

The chain uses TRBV3-1 (or the pseudogene TRBV3-2) and TRBJ2-2; TRBD1 matches at 8 bases. V lost 1 base and J lost 5; bases outside the gene matches: 3. The CDR3 is 15 amino acids. Germline loops: CDR1 LGHDT, CDR2 YNNKEL (reference sequence). The CDR3 spells CASSQGQGLTGELFF. CDR3 coding DNA: TGTGCCAGCAGCCAAGGACAGGGGTTGACCGGGGAGCTGTTTTTT.

This clone was seen a few times. V usage is TRBV2 and J usage is TRBJ1-5; D perhaps matches TRBD1 (6 bases). V was cut by 6 bases and J by 0 bases, with 12 bases left in between. The CDR3 has 15 amino acids. Germline CDR1 and CDR2: SNHLY and FYNNEI. The CDR3 region is CASRRETGSNQPQHF. For the CDR3, the DNA is TGTGCCAGCAGGAGGGAGACAGGTAGCAATCAGCCCCAGCATTTT. Based on the CDR3 plus reference TRBV2 and TRBJ1-5, the full variable domain is EPEVTQTPSHQVTQMGQEVILRCVPISNHLYFYWYRQILGQKVEFLVSFYNNEISEKSEIFDDQFSVERPDGSNFTLKIRSTKLEDSAMYFCASRRETGSNQPQHFGDGTRLSIL.

The rearrangement joins TRBV5-4 to TRBJ1-6; 9 bases align to TRBD1. Germline V gene data show CDR1 as SGHNT and CDR2 as YYREEE (reference sequence). The CDR3 is 14 residues long. After removal of 4 bases from V and 6 bases from J, the junction contained 2 bases not matched to a gene. This CDR3 reads CASSTGQGNSPLHF. The CDR3, as DNA: TGTGCCAGCAGCACGGGACAGGGTAATTCACCCCTCCACTTT. Variable domain in full (rest from reference TRBV5-4 and TRBJ1-6): ETGVTQSPTHLIKTRGQQVTLRCSSQSGHNTVSWYQQALGQGPQFIFQYYREEENGRGNFPPRFSGLQFPNYSSELNVNALELDDSALYLCASSTGQGNSPLHFGNGTRLTVT.

This clone appeared a single time. The genes are TRBV6-5 and TRBJ2-1; D may be TRBD2 (7 bases). CDR1 is MNHEY and CDR2 is SVGAGI in the germline V gene. This CDR3 region has 15 residues. The V and J ends lost 6 bases and 8 bases respectively, with 20 bases between them. The CDR3: CASRPDFRGADEQFF. The CDR3 DNA reads as TGTGCCAGCAGACCAGATTTTCGGGGGGCCGATGAGCAGTTCTTC.

This chain links TRBV7-8 with TRBJ1-4; D gene ambiguous. V was clipped by 5 bases and J by 7 bases, with 20 bases between them. Germline V lookup: CDR1 SGHVS, CDR2 FQNEAQ. The CDR3 length is 16 residues. CDR3 residues: CASSPSLAVSGEKLFF. The CDR3 nucleotides are TGTGCCAGCAGCCCCAGCTTGGCGGTGAGCGGTGAAAAACTGTTTTTT. The full variable domain, its missing parts supplied by reference TRBV7-8 and TRBJ1-4, is GAGVSQSPRYKVAKRGQDVALRCDPISGHVSLFWYQQALGQGPEFLTYFQNEAQLDKSGLPSDRFFAERPEGSVSTLKIQRTQQEDSAVYLCASSPSLAVSGEKLFFGSGTQLSVL.

This chain joins TRBV3-1 (or the pseudogene TRBV3-2) and TRBJ2-3, with 8 bases identical to TRBD2. The length of the CDR3 is 15 residues. CDR1 LGHDT and CDR2 YNNKEL come from the germline V gene (reference sequence). Trimming at V came to 5 bases and at J to 0 bases, leaving 4 bases not matched to a gene. The CDR3, as DNA: TGTGCCAGCAGCAACGGACTAGCCAGCACAGATACGCAGTATTTT. Amino acid sequence: CASSNGLASTDTQYF.

The V gene is TRBV7-9, the J gene TRBJ2-1; TRBD2 agrees at 8 bases. The CDR3 length is 15 residues. Germline trimming cut 2 bases from V and 8 bases from J; bases unmatched to any gene: 8. Germline values: CDR1 SEHNR, CDR2 FQNEAQ (reference sequence). CDR3 DNA: TGTGCCAGCAGCTTATCGGGGACTAGTTGGCATGAGCAGTTCTTC. Residues: CASSLSGTSWHEQFF.

The chain employs TRBV7-9 and TRBJ2-3; 12 positions match TRBD2. The CDR3 spans 16 residues. Germline CDR1 SEHNR, CDR2 FQNEAQ (reference sequence). V was clipped by 5 bases and J by 0 bases; unmatched bases: 3. The CDR3 DNA reads TGTGCCAGCAGCCGGACTAGCGGGGCTAGCACAGATACGCAGTATTTT. Translating it yields CASSRTSGASTDTQYF.

The chain employs TRBV4-1 and TRBJ2-7; 14 nucleotides agree with TRBD2. The germline V gene encodes CDR1 MGHRA and CDR2 YSYEKL. Trimming removed 2 bases from V and 4 bases from J; junction bases left unmatched: 7. The CDR3 extends over 17 amino acids. CDR3 coding DNA: TGCGCCAGCAGCCAAACCGGGACTAGCGGGAGAATTTACGAGCAGTACTTC. Protein: CASSQTGTSGRIYEQYF.

The CDR3: CASRDTSYEQYF. The CDR3 coding sequence is TGTGCCAGCAGGGATACTAGCTACGAGCAGTACTTC. The chain couples TRBV27 to TRBJ2-7; tentatively, D is TRBD2 (5 bases). With 6 bases removed from V and 3 bases from J, the gap between germline ends came to 9 bases. Looked up from germline, CDR1 is MNHEY and CDR2 is SMNVEV (reference sequence). CDR3 length: 12 residues.

The rearrangement uses TRBV28 and TRBJ2-4, with 7 bases aligning to TRBD2. Germline V gives CDR1 MDHEN, CDR2 SYDVKM. CDR3 length equals 13 residues. V was clipped by 5 bases and J by 8 bases; unmatched bases: 6. The CDR3 reads CASSGVGRDIQYF. As DNA, the CDR3 is TGTGCCAGCAGTGGGGTAGGGAGGGACATTCAGTACTTC.

The rearrangement joins TRBV12-3 or TRBV12-4 to TRBJ2-1; D unresolved. The CDR3 contains 11 residues. The V end lost 7 bases, the J end lost 8 bases, and 9 bases lay between the germline ends. This chain's CDR3 is CASTLFDEQFF. Written as DNA, the CDR3 is TGTGCCAGCACCTTGTTCGATGAGCAGTTCTTC.

The chain couples TRBV9 to TRBJ2-1, with a possible D match to TRBD2 (6 bases). Trimming pared 0 bases from V and 9 bases from J, leaving 16 bases between. CDR1 SGDLS and CDR2 YYNGEE come from the germline V gene. The CDR3 totals 15 residues. The CDR3 DNA reads as TGTGCCAGCAGCGTAGGGACTAACCCCCTGAGTGAGCAGTTCTTC. It translates to CASSVGTNPLSEQFF.

CDR3 nucleotides: TGTGCCAGCAGTGAAGTAGGCGGGAATAATTCACCCCTCCACTTT. Amino acids: CASSEVGGNNSPLHF. The chain recombines TRBV6-1 with TRBJ1-6; D not resolved. The germline V gene encodes CDR1 MNHNS and CDR2 SASEGT. V was cut by 1 base and J by 5 bases, with 9 bases left in between. The CDR3 spans 15 residues.

The chain combines TRBV11-2 with TRBJ2-1, with D perhaps matching TRBD2 (6 bases). Germline V gene lookup returns CDR1 SGHAT and CDR2 FQNNGV. The CDR3 totals 16 residues. V was shortened by 2 bases and J by 0 bases, with 11 bases between the two germline ends. The CDR3 here is CASSLWRGVSYNEQFF. The CDR3 DNA reads as TGTGCCAGCAGCTTATGGCGCGGGGTCTCCTACAATGAGCAGTTCTTC.

This clone was recorded once. The V gene is TRBV5-1, the J gene TRBJ2-2; D may be TRBD2 (5 bases). V was trimmed by 1 base and J by 1 base, leaving 11 bases between them. Germline V lookup: CDR1 SGHRS, CDR2 YFSETQ. The CDR3 has 16 residues. Written as DNA, the CDR3 is TGCGCCAGCAGCTTGTGGGTCGGGGTGAACACCGGGGAGCTGTTTTTT. Translation: CASSLWVGVNTGELFF.

The chain joins TRBV11-2 to TRBJ2-1, with 7 bases matching TRBD2. The CDR3 consists of 16 residues. CDR1 is SGHAT and CDR2 is FQNNGV in the germline V gene. The V segment lost 5 bases and the J segment 4 bases; nucleotides outside the gene matches: 11. CDR3: CASSPLGSGDYNEQFF. CDR3 in DNA: TGTGCCAGCAGCCCCCTCGGGAGCGGGGATTACAATGAGCAGTTCTTC.

This clone was counted a single time. V usage is TRBV27 and J usage is TRBJ1-1, with 7 bases that match TRBD1. Germline CDR1 reads MNHEY; CDR2 reads SMNVEV (reference sequence). With 4 bases clipped from V and 1 base from J, the junction kept 9 bases outside the gene matches. The CDR3 sequence is 16 residues long. CDR3 loop: CASSSRPDRTNTEAFF. The DNA for the CDR3 is TGTGCCAGCAGTTCCCGCCCGGACAGGACGAACACTGAAGCTTTCTTT.

This clone was observed a single time. The genes are TRBV2 and TRBJ1-1; 7 positions agree with TRBD1. The CDR3 loop spans 13 amino acids. V shed 5 bases, J shed 4 bases, and the junction held 4 bases outside the gene matches. Germline assignment: CDR1 SNHLY and CDR2 FYNNEI. In nucleotides, the CDR3 is TGTGCCAGCAGTACGACAGGGACCACTGAAGCTTTCTTT. As protein: CASSTTGTTEAFF. Complete variable domain (other parts from reference TRBV2 and TRBJ1-1): EPEVTQTPSHQVTQMGQEVILRCVPISNHLYFYWYRQILGQKVEFLVSFYNNEISEKSEIFDDQFSVERPDGSNFTLKIRSTKLEDSAMYFCASSTTGTTEAFFGQGTRLTVV.

The V call is TRBV4-2, the J call TRBJ2-3, with 7 bases matching TRBD2. The J segment lost 3 bases and the V segment lost 1 base, leaving 1 base of the junction unmatched. The CDR3 spans 14 residues. Germline V lookup: CDR1 LGHNA, CDR2 YNFKEQ. CDR3 region: CASSQGEGTDTQYF. Here the CDR3 DNA reads TGTGCCAGCAGCCAAGGGGAGGGGACAGATACGCAGTATTTT.

The rearrangement joins TRBV2 to TRBJ2-1; 8 nucleotides match TRBD2. Germline lookup yields CDR1 SNHLY and CDR2 FYNNEI. CDR3 length: 13 amino acids. Trimming took 7 bases from V and 9 from J; bases not matched to a gene: 8. In DNA form, the CDR3 reads TGTGCCAGCACCATAGCGGGACCGGGTGAGCAGTTCTTC. Translated: CASTIAGPGEQFF.

This chain uses TRBV9 with TRBJ1-1; 7 bases agree with TRBD1. V lost 4 bases to trimming and J lost 2 bases; unmatched junction nucleotides: 8. The CDR3 has 15 amino acids. The V gene's germline CDR1 is SGDLS and CDR2 YYNGEE. CDR3 sequence: CASSPRTGPNTEAFF. CDR3 DNA: TGTGCCAGCAGCCCCCGGACAGGACCAAACACTGAAGCTTTCTTT.